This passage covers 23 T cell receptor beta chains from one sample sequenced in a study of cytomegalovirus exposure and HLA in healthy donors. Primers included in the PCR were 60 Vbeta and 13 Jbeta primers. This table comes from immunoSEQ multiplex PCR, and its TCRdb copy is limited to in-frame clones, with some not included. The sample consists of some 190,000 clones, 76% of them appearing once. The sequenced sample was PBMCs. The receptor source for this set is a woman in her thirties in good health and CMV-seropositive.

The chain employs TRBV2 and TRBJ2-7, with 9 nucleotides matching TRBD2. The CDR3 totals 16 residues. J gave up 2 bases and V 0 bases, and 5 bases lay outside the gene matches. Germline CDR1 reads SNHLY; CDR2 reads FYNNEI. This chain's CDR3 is CASSEAWRGGTYEQYF. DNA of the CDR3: TGTGCCAGCAGTGAAGCGTGGCGGGGGGGAACCTACGAGCAGTACTTC. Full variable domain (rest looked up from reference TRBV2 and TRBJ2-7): EPEVTQTPSHQVTQMGQEVILRCVPISNHLYFYWYRQILGQKVEFLVSFYNNEISEKSEIFDDQFSVERPDGSNFTLKIRSTKLEDSAMYFCASSEAWRGGTYEQYFGPGTRLTVT.

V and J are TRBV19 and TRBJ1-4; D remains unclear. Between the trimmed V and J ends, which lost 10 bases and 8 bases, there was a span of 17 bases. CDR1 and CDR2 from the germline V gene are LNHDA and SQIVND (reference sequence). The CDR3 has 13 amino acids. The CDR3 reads CATRSRGGEKLFF. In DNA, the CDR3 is TGTGCCACCCGATCGCGGGGTGGCGAAAAACTGTTTTTT.

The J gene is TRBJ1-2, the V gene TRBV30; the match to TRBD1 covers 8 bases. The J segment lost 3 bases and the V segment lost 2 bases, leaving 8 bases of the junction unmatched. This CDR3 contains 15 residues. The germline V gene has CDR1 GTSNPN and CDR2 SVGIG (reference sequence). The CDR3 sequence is CAWSLQGARYYGYTF. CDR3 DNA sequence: TGTGCCTGGAGTCTCCAGGGGGCGCGGTACTATGGCTACACCTTC.

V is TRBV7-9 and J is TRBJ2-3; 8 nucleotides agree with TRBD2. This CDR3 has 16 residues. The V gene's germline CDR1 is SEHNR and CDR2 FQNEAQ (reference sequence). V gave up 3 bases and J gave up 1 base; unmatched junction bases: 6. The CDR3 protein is CASSLDSGEGTDTQYF. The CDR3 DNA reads TGTGCCAGCAGCTTGGATAGCGGGGAGGGCACAGATACGCAGTATTTT.

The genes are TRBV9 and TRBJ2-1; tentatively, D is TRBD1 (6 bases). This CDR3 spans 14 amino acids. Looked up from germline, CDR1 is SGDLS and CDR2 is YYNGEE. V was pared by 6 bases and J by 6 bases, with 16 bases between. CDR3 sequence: CASTGSRGGNEQFF. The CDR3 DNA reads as TGTGCCAGCACGGGGAGTCGAGGGGGCAATGAGCAGTTCTTC.

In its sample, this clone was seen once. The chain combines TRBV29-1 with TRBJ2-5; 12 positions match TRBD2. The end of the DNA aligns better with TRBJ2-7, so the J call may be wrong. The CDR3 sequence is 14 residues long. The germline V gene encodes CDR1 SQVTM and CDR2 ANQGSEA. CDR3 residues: CSVGTSGISYEQYF. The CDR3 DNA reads TGCAGCGTTGGGACTAGCGGGATCTCCTACGAGCAGTACTTC.

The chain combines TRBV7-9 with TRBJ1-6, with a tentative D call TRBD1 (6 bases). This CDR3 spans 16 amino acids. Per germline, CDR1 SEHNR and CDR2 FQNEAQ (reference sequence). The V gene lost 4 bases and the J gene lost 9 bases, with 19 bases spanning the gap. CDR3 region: CASSSSSGTRGSPLHF. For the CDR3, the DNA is TGTGCCAGCAGCTCATCCTCCGGGACAAGGGGTTCACCCCTCCACTTT.

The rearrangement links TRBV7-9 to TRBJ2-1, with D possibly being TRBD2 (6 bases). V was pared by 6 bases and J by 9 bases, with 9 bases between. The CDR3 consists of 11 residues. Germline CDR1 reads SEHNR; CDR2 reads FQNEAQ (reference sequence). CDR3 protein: CASSAGGEQFF. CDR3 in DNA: TGTGCCAGCAGTGCCGGGGGTGAGCAGTTCTTC.

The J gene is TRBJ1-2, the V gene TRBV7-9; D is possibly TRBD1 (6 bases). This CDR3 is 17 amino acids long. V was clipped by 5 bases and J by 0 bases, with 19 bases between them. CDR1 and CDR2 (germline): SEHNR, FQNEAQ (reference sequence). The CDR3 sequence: CASSQGMIGIANYGYTF. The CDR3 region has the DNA TGTGCCAGCAGCCAGGGGATGATAGGAATAGCTAACTATGGCTACACCTTC.

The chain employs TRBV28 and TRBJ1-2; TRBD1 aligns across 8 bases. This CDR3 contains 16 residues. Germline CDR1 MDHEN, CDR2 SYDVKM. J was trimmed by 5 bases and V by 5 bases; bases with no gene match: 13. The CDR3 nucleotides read TGTGCCAGCAGTCCTTTCCGGGACAGGACATTATATGGCTACACCTTC. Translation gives CASSPFRDRTLYGYTF.

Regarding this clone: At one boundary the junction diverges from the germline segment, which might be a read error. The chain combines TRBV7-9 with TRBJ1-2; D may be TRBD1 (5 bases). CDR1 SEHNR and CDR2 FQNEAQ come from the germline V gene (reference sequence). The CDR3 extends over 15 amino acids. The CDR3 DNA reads TGTTCCAGCAGCTTAGACATAGGGGTTCGCTATGGCTACACCTTC. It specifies CSSSLDIGVRYGYTF.

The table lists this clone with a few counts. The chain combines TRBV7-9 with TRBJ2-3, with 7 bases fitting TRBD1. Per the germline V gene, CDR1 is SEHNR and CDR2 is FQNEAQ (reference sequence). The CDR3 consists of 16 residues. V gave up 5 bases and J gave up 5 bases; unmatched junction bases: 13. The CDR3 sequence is CASSPGQVQEGDTQYF. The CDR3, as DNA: TGTGCCAGCAGCCCTGGACAGGTCCAAGAGGGAGATACGCAGTATTTT.

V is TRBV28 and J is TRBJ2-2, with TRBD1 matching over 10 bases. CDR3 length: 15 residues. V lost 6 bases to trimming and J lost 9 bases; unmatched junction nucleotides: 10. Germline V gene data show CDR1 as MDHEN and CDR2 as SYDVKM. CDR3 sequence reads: CASRGTGEGRWELFF. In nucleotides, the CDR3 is TGTGCCAGCAGAGGGACAGGGGAGGGCAGGTGGGAGCTGTTTTTT.

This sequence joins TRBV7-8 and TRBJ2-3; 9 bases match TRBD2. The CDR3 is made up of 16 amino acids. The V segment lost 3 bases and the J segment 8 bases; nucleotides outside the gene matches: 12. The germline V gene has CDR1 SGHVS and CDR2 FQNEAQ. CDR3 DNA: TGTGCCAGCAGCTTGGAGGGGGGCGGGGGGGTCTTTACGCAGTATTTT. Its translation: CASSLEGGGGVFTQYF.

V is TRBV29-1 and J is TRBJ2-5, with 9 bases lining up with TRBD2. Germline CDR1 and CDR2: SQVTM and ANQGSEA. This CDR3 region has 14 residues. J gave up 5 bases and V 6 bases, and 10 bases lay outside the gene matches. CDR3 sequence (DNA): TGCAGCGTGCTAGCGGGAACCGAGAGGGAGACCCAGTACTTC. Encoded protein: CSVLAGTERETQYF. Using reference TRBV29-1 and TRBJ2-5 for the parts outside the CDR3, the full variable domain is SAVISQKPSRDICQRGTSLTIQCQVDSQVTMMFWYRQQPGQSLTLIATANQGSEATYESGFVIDKFPISRPNLTFSTLTVSNMSPEDSSIYLCSVLAGTERETQYFGPGTRLLVL.

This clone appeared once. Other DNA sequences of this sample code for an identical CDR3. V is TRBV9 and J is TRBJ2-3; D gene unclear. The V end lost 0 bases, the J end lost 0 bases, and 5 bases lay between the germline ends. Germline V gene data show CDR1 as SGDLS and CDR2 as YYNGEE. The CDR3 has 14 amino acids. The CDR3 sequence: CASSVALSTDTQYF. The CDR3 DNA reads TGTGCCAGCAGCGTAGCACTCAGCACAGATACGCAGTATTTT.

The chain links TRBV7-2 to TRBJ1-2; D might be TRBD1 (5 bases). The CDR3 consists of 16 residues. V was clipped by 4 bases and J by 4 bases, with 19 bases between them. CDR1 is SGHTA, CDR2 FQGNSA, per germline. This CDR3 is CASSSSPTGVIYGYTF. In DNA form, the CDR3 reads TGTGCCAGCAGCTCTTCCCCGACGGGGGTTATCTATGGCTACACCTTC.

CDR3 sequence reads: CASSSGQGVGGNTIYF. The CDR3 nucleotides read TGTGCCAGCAGTTCCGGACAGGGAGTAGGTGGAAACACCATATATTTT. J is TRBJ1-3 and V is TRBV6-5; 8 positions match TRBD1. There are 16 residues in the CDR3. V shed 4 bases, J shed 3 bases, and the junction held 8 bases outside the gene matches. Germline CDR1 reads MNHEY; CDR2 reads SVGAGI.

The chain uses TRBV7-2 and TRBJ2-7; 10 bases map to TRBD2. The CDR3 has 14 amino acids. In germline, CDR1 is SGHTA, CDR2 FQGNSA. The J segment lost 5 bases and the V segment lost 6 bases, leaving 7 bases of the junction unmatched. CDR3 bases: TGTGCCAGCAGGGCTAGCGGGGGTAGGGACGAGCAGTACTTC. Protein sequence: CASRASGGRDEQYF.

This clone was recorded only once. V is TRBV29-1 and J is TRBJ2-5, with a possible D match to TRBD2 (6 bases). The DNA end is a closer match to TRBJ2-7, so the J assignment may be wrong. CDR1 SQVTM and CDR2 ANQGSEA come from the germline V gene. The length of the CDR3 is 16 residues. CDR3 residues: CSVVGDFRTSTYEQYF. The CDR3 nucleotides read TGCAGCGTTGTGGGGGACTTCCGGACTTCCACCTACGAGCAGTACTTC.

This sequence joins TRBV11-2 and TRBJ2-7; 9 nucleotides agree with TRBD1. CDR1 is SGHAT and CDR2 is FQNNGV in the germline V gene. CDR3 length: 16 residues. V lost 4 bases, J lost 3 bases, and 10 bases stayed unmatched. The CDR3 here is CASSSYPGQGYYEQYF. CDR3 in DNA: TGTGCCAGCAGCTCGTATCCGGGACAGGGCTACTACGAGCAGTACTTC.

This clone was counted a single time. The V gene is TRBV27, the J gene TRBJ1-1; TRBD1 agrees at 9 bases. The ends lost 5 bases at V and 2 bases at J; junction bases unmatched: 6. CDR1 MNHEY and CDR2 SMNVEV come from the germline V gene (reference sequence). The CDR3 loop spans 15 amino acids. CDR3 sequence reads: CASSPRQGGNTEAFF. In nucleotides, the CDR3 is TGTGCCAGCAGTCCTCGACAGGGGGGAAACACTGAAGCTTTCTTT.

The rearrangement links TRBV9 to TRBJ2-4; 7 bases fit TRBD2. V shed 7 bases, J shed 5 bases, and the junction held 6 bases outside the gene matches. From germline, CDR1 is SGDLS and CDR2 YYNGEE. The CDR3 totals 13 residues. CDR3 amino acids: CASSAGEENIQYF. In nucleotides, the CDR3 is TGTGCCAGCTCGGCGGGGGAGGAAAACATTCAGTACTTC.